A selection of T cell receptor beta chains follows, all from one sample in a study of blood T cell repertoires in COVID-19. Clones were sequenced by immunoSEQ multiplex PCR, and TCRdb holds only the in-frame ones, with some missing. There are more than 95,000 clones in the sample; around 79% occur only once, and 2% to 3% lies in the top ten. Sequencing was done on a sample of peripheral blood. Source of these receptors: a man aged 45-60 years with acute or convalescent COVID-19. Each CDR3 is given with its conserved first and last residue. The order of the fields is clone size, D gene, J gene, CDR3 length, V gene, CDR3 DNA, CDR3 protein. The D gene is left open where the match is weak. Expanded clones get a size class; other rows say once, few or many, or leave the size out.

. TRBD1 TRBJ1-1 18 TRBV28 TGTGCCAGCAGTTTTCTTTCCATCTGGACAGGGGAGTCCACTGAAGCTTTCTTT CASSFLSIWTGESTEAFF
. TRBD1 TRBJ1-2 13 TRBV6-5 TGTGCCAGCAGGGTACAGGGGGCCTATGGCTACACCTTC CASRVQGAYGYTF
. . TRBJ2-3 14 TRBV23-1 TGCGCCAGCAGTCAATCGGCCAGCACAGATACGCAGTATTTT CASSQSASTDTQYF
. . TRBJ2-1 13 TRBV24-1 TGTGCCACCGGGGGGACTTACTACAATGAGCAGTTCTTC CATGGTYYNEQFF
few . TRBJ1-1 15 TRBV7-9 TGTGCCAGCAGCTTATCTTACGTACAGAACACTGAAGCTTTCTTT CASSLSYVQNTEAFF
. TRBD1 TRBJ1-4 14 TRBV15 TGTGCCACCAGCGGACAGGGCCGGAATGAAAAACTGTTTTTT CATSGQGRNEKLFF
. TRBD1 TRBJ2-2 14 TRBV19 TGTGCCAGTACCCGGGACAGGGGCACCGGGGAGCTGTTTTTT CASTRDRGTGELFF
. TRBD1 TRBJ2-7 14 TRBV5-4 TGTGCCAGCAGCTTGGAAGGGACAGTCAACGAGCAGTACTTC CASSLEGTVNEQYF
. . TRBJ2-2 16 TRBV24-1 TGTGCCACCAGTGATGGGGCGGGGCGGATGGCCGGGGAGCTGTTTTTT CATSDGAGRMAGELFF
. TRBD2 TRBJ2-7 14 TRBV6-5 TGTGCCAGCAGAACTAGCGGGAGTCATTACGAGCAGTACTTC CASRTSGSHYEQYF
. . TRBJ2-7 17 TRBV29-1 TGCAGCGTTTTGGACATTCTTGGACTACCAGACTCCTACGAGCAGTACTTC CSVLDILGLPDSYEQYF
once . TRBJ2-7 9 TRBV21-1 TGTGCCAAAAGGGGGGAGCAGTACTTC CAKRGEQYF
many TRBD1 TRBJ1-5 13 TRBV19 TGTGCCAGTAACAGGGGTCGCAATCAGCCCCAGCATTTT CASNRGRNQPQHF
once . TRBJ1-5 14 TRBV6-1 TGTGCCAGCAGTGACCCGACAGGCAATCAGCCCCAGCATTTT CASSDPTGNQPQHF
. . TRBJ2-7 12 TRBV6-6 TGTGCCAGCAGATCCCCCAACTACGAGCAGTACTTC CASRSPNYEQYF
. . TRBJ1-1 15 TRBV18 TGTGCCAGCTCACCACGTGAATACAGATCTTCTGAAGCTTTCTTT CASSPREYRSSEAFF
. TRBD1 TRBJ1-5 15 TRBV6-5 TGTGCCAGCAGAGCTGACAGGGGTGAGGGTTGGCCCCAGCATTTT CASRADRGEGWPQHF
few . TRBJ2-5 12 TRBV19 TGTGCCAGTGGGGAGTCCCTGGAGACCCAGTACTTC CASGESLETQYF
. TRBD2 TRBJ2-1 13 TRBV19 TGTGCCAGTAGCGGGACTAGTGTGCATGAGCAGTTCTTC CASSGTSVHEQFF
. . TRBJ2-1 13 TRBV3-1/TRBV3-2 TGTGCCAGCAGCCAAGATGGCTGGAGTGAGCAGTTCTTC CASSQDGWSEQFF
. TRBD1 TRBJ2-7 13 TRBV7-3 TGTGCCAGCAGCAAGGGACAGGCGGAAGAGCAGTACTTC CASSKGQAEEQYF
few . TRBJ1-1 15 TRBV7-2 TGTGCCAGCAGTTTTTACCAGGGCGTGAGAACTGAAGCTTTCTTT CASSFYQGVRTEAFF
. . TRBJ2-7 14 TRBV13 TGTGCCAGCAGCTTAAGGCTAGCCTCCTACGAGCAGTACTTC CASSLRLASYEQYF
. . TRBJ2-2 14 TRBV2 TGTGCCAGCACCGTCAGCAGGTACACCGGGGAGCTGTTTTTT CASTVSRYTGELFF
. . TRBJ2-6 15 TRBV5-4 TGTGCCAGCAGCACCACAGGGTATGGGGCCAACGTCCTGACTTTC CASSTTGYGANVLTF
. TRBD2 TRBJ2-1 14 TRBV6-1 TGTGCCAGCAGTGAAGTGGCTAGCGGGGTGGGGCAGTTCTTC CASSEVASGVGQFF
. TRBD1 TRBJ2-1 17 TRBV7-3 TGTGCCAGCAGCCCCCTTGGGGTGCGGGGACAGGGGAATGAGCAGTTCTTC CASSPLGVRGQGNEQFF
. TRBD2 TRBJ2-1 13 TRBV6-1 TGTGCCAGTGGGAGGGCCTCTTTCAATGAGCAGTTCTTC CASGRASFNEQFF
. . TRBJ1-3 16 TRBV3-1/TRBV3-2 TGTGCCAGCAGCCAAGTGGGGCTATGGGGTGGAAACACCATATATTTT CASSQVGLWGGNTIYF
. TRBD1 TRBJ1-5 17 TRBV7-8 TGTGCCAGCAGCCCACGGCCGCCGGACAGGAGAAATCAGCCCCAGCATTTT CASSPRPPDRRNQPQHF
. . TRBJ2-2 15 TRBV5-1 TGCGCCAGCAGCTTGGAGGCGCAGGGGACCGGGGAGCTGTTTTTT CASSLEAQGTGELFF
. . TRBJ1-6 15 TRBV4-1 TGCGCCAGCAGCCAAGATCGACCCAATACGGGAGCCCTCCACTTT CASSQDRPNTGALHF
few . TRBJ1-1 15 TRBV5-1 TGCGCCAGCAGCTTGGTAGCGGGGTTGGGCACTGAAGCTTTCTTT CASSLVAGLGTEAFF
. . TRBJ1-1 13 TRBV25-1 TGTGCCAGCAGTGCCCCCCACGGCGGGGAAGCTTTCTTT CASSAPHGGEAFF
. TRBD1 TRBJ2-7 15 TRBV7-9 TGTGCCAGCAGCTTAGCGATCGGGACAGTTTACGAGCAGTACTTC CASSLAIGTVYEQYF
. TRBD2 TRBJ2-3 17 TRBV7-9 TGTGCCAGCAGCTTCACTAGCGGGGGGGCGAGCACAGATACGCAGTATTTT CASSFTSGGASTDTQYF
. TRBD1 TRBJ1-4 15 TRBV7-9 TGTGCCAGCAGCTTAGAAGGACAGGGTGGGAGGAAACTGTTTTTT CASSLEGQGGRKLFF
. . TRBJ2-5 14 TRBV5-1 TGCGCCAGCAGCCAGGGGTCGGGCCGCGAGACCCAGTACTTC CASSQGSGRETQYF
. TRBD2 TRBJ2-1 16 TRBV3-1/TRBV3-2 TGTGCCAGCAGCCAAGACGCGGGGGTCTCCCCCGATGAGCAGTTCTTC CASSQDAGVSPDEQFF
few TRBD1 TRBJ2-5 15 TRBV7-2 TGTGCCAGCTCCTCTGAGGGGGCGTTAACAGAGACCCAGTACTTC CASSSEGALTETQYF
. TRBD2 TRBJ2-1 11 TRBV2 TGTGCCAGCAGTGAGGCGGGAGGGCCTTTCTTC CASSEAGGPFF
. TRBD1 TRBJ2-7 14 TRBV14 TGTGCCAGCAGCCAATCGACAGGGTTGGGCGAGCAGTACTTC CASSQSTGLGEQYF
. TRBD1 TRBJ1-2 14 TRBV3-1/TRBV3-2 TGTGCCAGCAGCATACCCGGGACAGGTGGAACCTACACCTTC CASSIPGTGGTYTF
. . TRBJ2-7 16 TRBV3-1/TRBV3-2 TGTGCCAGCAGCCAAGGCGCATCGGGGGGCGGAAACGAGCAGTACTTC CASSQGASGGGNEQYF
. . TRBJ2-7 13 TRBV11-2 TGTGCCAGCAGCTTCCCCCTCTACTACGAGCAGTACTTC CASSFPLYYEQYF
. TRBD2 TRBJ2-2 14 TRBV19 TGTGCCAGTAGTATTAGCGGGGGACCCGGGGAGCTGTTTTTT CASSISGGPGELFF
. TRBD1 TRBJ2-5 16 TRBV27 TGTGCCAGCAGTTTAACGGGCAGGGGGCCCCAAGAGACCCAGTACTTC CASSLTGRGPQETQYF
. TRBD1 TRBJ1-1 19 TRBV7-6 TGTGCCAGCAGCTTAGTGACCAACCCTCGGGACAGAATTAGTCCTGAAGCTTTCTTT CASSLVTNPRDRISPEAFF
. . TRBJ1-2 14 TRBV2 TGTGCCAGCAGTCGGGAGGGCAGGGCTTTAGGCTACACCTTC CASSREGRALGYTF
. TRBD2 TRBJ2-1 18 TRBV27 TGTGCCAGCAGTTTAGGGGGAATGAGCGGGACCTCCTACAATGAGCAGTTCTTC CASSLGGMSGTSYNEQFF
. TRBD2 TRBJ2-3 18 TRBV7-3 TGTGCCAGCAGCTTAACGGGTCGGCTAGCGGGAGCTGTAGATACGCAGTATTTT CASSLTGRLAGAVDTQYF
. TRBD2 TRBJ2-3 18 TRBV28 TGTGCCAGCAGTATTGCGGGGGTTGGTAGCGGCTACACAGATACGCAGTATTTT CASSIAGVGSGYTDTQYF
once . TRBJ2-2 16 TRBV4-1 TGCGCCAGCAGTCCTAGAGGCCCCTTCTACACCGGGGAGCTGTTTTTT CASSPRGPFYTGELFF
. . TRBJ2-4 16 TRBV24-1 TGTGCCACCAGTGACCCTGACAGGTTAGCCAAAAACATTCAGTACTTC CATSDPDRLAKNIQYF
. TRBD1 TRBJ1-2 13 TRBV6-5 TGTGCCAGCATTTACGGGACAGGCTATGGCTACACCTTC CASIYGTGYGYTF